The rows below give T cell receptor beta chains drawn from one sample of a study of cytomegalovirus exposure and HLA in healthy donors. Sequencing used immunoSEQ multiplex PCR; TCRdb keeps in-frame clones, though not all of them. This sample carries about 170,000 clones, 65% to 75% of them seen once, and the ten largest clones take 2% to 2.5%. Specimen: PBMCs. All receptors come from a human donor in good health. The CDR3 runs from the conserved cysteine through the conserved F or W. Each record gives: D gene, V gene, clone size, J gene, CDR3 DNA, CDR3 protein. A D gene is named only where the DNA matches it firmly. Part of the rows lack a size; the others show once, few, many or a class for expanded clones.

.,TRBV7-2,.,TRBJ1-4,TGTGCCAGCAGCTTAGTAGGAAGGGGGTTCACTAATGAAAAACTGTTTTTT,CASSLVGRGFTNEKLFF
.,TRBV6-5,.,TRBJ2-7,TGTGCCAGCAGAGACGGGTCCAGGGAAGCCTACGAGCAGTACTTC,CASRDGSREAYEQYF
TRBD1,TRBV9,.,TRBJ1-6,TGTGCCAGCAGCGTAGATGGACAGGCCCAATATAATTCACCCCTCCACTTT,CASSVDGQAQYNSPLHF
.,TRBV15,once,TRBJ1-6,TGTGCCACCAGCAGCACGGGGTCCGAGTTGGGTTCACCCCTCCACTTT,CATSSTGSELGSPLHF
TRBD2,TRBV7-6,.,TRBJ2-2,TGTGCCAGCAGCGGGAGGGGAGGGGCACGGACCGGGGAGCTGTTTTTT,CASSGRGGARTGELFF
.,TRBV19,few,TRBJ2-5,TGTGCCAGTAGTATAGGGACAGTTTACCAAGAGACCCAGTACTTC,CASSIGTVYQETQYF
TRBD2,TRBV19,.,TRBJ2-3,TGTGCCAGTAGTAATAGCGGGGCGAGCACAGATACGCAGTATTTT,CASSNSGASTDTQYF
.,TRBV6-1,.,TRBJ1-1,TGTGCCAGCAGTGAAGTCTATTCGGTAGACACTGAAGCTTTCTTT,CASSEVYSVDTEAFF
.,TRBV6-5,.,TRBJ2-3,TGTGCCAGCAGTTACAGTCTGCCCGGGAGCACAGATACGCAGTATTTT,CASSYSLPGSTDTQYF
.,TRBV19,.,TRBJ2-3,TGTGCCAGTAGTCTAACGAACGAGGCGCAGTATTTT,CASSLTNEAQYF
.,TRBV5-1,.,TRBJ2-7,TGCGCCAGCAGTCTTCGGGAGGGGGCCCTTCTCGAGCAGTACTTC,CASSLREGALLEQYF
.,TRBV7-2,.,TRBJ2-7,TGTGCCAGCAGCTTACTAGAACTACGTGGGGGGGGCGGCTACGAGCAGTACTTC,CASSLLELRGGGGYEQYF
.,TRBV7-9,.,TRBJ2-6,TGTGCCAGCAGCTTCGACAGATCTGGGGCCAACGTCCTGACTTTC,CASSFDRSGANVLTF
TRBD1,TRBV4-2,.,TRBJ2-5,TGTGCCAGCAGCCAAGCAGAGGGGACAGGGATTCAAGAGACCCAGTACTTC,CASSQAEGTGIQETQYF
.,TRBV7-3,few,TRBJ1-1,TGTGCCAGCAGCCAAAACTGGAACACTGAAGCTTTCTTT,CASSQNWNTEAFF
TRBD1,TRBV6-1,.,TRBJ1-6,TGTGCCGGCCGGACAGGGGAAAATTATAATTCACCCCTCCACTTT,CAGRTGENYNSPLHF
.,TRBV29-1,.,TRBJ2-3,TGCAGCGTCGCCATCGGGGGAGGCACAGATACGCAGTATTTT,CSVAIGGGTDTQYF
TRBD2,TRBV7-7,.,TRBJ2-1,TGTGCTAGCAGCTTAGCTCCCGTGGCGGGGGGCCCCTACAATGAGCAGTTCTTC,CASSLAPVAGGPYNEQFF
.,TRBV30,.,TRBJ1-3,TGTGCCTGGAGTCGACAGGCTGGAAACACCATATATTTT,CAWSRQAGNTIYF
TRBD1,TRBV10-3,.,TRBJ1-2,TGTGCCATCAGTGACCTGGATGGACAGGGGAGTTCCTATGGCTACACCTTC,CAISDLDGQGSSYGYTF